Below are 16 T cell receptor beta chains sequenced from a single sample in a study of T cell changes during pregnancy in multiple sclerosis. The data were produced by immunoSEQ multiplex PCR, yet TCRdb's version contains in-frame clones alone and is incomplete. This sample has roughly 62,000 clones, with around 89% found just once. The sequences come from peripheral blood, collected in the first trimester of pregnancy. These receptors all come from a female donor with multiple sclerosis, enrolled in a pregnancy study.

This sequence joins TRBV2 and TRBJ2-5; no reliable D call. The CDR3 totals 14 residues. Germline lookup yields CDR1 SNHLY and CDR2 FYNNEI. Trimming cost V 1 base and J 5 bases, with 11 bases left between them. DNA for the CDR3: TGTGCCAGCAGTGAAGGGCTCGCCAGGGAGACCCAGTACTTC. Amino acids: CASSEGLARETQYF.

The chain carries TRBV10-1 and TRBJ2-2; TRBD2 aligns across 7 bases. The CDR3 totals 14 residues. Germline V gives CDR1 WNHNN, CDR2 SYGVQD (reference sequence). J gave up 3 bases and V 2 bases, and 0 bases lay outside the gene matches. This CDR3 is CASSEAGDTGELFF. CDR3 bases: TGCGCCAGCAGTGAGGCGGGGGACACCGGGGAGCTGTTTTTT.

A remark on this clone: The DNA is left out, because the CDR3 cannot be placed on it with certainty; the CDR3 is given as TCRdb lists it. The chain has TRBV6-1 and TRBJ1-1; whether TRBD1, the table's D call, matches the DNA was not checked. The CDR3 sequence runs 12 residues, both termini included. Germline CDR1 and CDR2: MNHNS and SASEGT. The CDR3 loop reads CASSGVGQGTFF.

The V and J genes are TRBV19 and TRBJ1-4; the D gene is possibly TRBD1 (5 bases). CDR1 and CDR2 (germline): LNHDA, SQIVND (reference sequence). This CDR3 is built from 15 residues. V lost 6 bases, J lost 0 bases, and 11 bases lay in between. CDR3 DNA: TGTGCCAGTAGCGGGGGAAGTTCAACTAATGAAAAACTGTTTTTT. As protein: CASSGGSSTNEKLFF.

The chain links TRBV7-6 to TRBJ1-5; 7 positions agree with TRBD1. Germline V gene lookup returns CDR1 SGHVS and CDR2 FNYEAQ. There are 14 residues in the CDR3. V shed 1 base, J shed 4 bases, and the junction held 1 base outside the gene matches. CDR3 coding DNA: TGTGCCAGCAGCTTAGAGACAGGGAATCAGCCCCAGCATTTT. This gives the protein CASSLETGNQPQHF.

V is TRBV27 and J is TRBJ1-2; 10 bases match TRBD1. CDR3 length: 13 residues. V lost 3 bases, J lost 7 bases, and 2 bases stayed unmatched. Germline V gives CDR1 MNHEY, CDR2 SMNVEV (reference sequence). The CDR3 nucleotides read TGTGCCAGCAGTTTGGACAGGGGGTTTGGCTACACCTTC. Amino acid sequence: CASSLDRGFGYTF.

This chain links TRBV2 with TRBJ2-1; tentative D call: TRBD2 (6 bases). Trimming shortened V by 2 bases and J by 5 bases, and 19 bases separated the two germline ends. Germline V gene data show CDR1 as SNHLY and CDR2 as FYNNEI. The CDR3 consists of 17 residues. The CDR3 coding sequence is TGTGCCAGCAGTGAATCTTTGGGGCTAGCGTTCAACAATGAGCAGTTCTTC. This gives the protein CASSESLGLAFNNEQFF.

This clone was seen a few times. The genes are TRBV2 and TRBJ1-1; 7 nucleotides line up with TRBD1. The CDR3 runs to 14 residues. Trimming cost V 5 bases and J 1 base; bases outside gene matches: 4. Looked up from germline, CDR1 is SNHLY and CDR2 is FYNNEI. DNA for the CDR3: TGTGCCAGCAGTAAGACAGGGAGGAACACTGAAGCTTTCTTT. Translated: CASSKTGRNTEAFF.

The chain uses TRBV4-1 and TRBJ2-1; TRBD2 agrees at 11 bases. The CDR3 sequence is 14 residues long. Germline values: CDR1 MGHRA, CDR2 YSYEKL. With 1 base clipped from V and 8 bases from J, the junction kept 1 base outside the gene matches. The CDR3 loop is CASSQALAGDEQFF. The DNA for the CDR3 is TGCGCCAGCAGCCAAGCACTAGCGGGAGATGAGCAGTTCTTC.

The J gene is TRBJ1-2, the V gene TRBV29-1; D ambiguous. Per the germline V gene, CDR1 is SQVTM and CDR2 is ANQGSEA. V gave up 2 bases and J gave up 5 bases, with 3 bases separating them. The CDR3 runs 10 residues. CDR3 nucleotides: TGCAGCGTTGAATATTATGGCTACACCTTC. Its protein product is CSVEYYGYTF.

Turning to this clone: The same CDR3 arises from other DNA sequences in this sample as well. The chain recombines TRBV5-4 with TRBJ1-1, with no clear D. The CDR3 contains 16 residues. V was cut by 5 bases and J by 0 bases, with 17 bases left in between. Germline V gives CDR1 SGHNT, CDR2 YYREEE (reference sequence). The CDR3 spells CASRRAEGGMNTEAFF. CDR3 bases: TGTGCCAGCAGGCGGGCGGAAGGCGGCATGAACACTGAAGCTTTCTTT.

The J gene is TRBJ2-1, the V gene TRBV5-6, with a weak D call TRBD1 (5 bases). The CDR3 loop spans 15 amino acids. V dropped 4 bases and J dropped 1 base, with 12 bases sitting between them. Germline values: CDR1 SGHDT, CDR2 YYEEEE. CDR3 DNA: TGTGCCAGCAGCCGCCTCAGGGTGTCCTACAATGAGCAGTTCTTC. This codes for CASSRLRVSYNEQFF.

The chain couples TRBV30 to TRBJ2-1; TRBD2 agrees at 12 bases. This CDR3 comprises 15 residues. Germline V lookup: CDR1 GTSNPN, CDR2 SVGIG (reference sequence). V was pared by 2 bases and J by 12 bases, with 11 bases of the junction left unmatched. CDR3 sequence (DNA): TGTGCCTGGAGTAGCGCTAGCGGGGGGGCTTATGGGCAGTTCTTC. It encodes CAWSSASGGAYGQFF.

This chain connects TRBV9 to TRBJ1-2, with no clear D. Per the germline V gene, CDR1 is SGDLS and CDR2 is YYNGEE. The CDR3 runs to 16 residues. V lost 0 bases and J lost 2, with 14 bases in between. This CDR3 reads CASSVGVAPTNYGYTF. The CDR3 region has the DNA TGTGCCAGCAGCGTAGGGGTAGCACCTACCAACTATGGCTACACCTTC.

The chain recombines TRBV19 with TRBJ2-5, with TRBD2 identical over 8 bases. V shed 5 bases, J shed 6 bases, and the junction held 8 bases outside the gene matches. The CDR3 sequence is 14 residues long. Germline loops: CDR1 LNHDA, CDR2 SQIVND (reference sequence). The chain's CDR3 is CASSPGGGGKTQYF. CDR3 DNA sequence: TGTGCCAGTAGTCCCGGGGGGGGAGGAAAGACCCAGTACTTC.

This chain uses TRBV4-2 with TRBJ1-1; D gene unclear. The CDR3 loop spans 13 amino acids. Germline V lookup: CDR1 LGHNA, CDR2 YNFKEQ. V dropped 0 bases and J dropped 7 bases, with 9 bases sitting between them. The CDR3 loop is CASSQDIGFEAFF. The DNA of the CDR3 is TGTGCCAGCAGCCAAGATATCGGGTTTGAAGCTTTCTTT.